This T cell receptor (beta chain) originates from a study of blood T cell repertoires in COVID-19. Overall study: Cohort 3 donors were reported recovered after two negative PCRs, clearance, or symptom resolution.

Sequenced by immunoSEQ multiplex PCR; TCRdb stores in-frame clones only, minus some. The sample has about 190,000 clones, around 87% seen once; the top ten hold 20% to 25%. Trimming shortened V by 3 bases and J by 1 base, and 6 bases separated the two germline ends. The CDR3 has 13 residues. As concerns this clone: The sample has other DNA sequences that encode this CDR3 too.

The genes are TRBV12-3 or TRBV12-4 and TRBJ1-1; D not resolved. The specimen was PBMCs or T cells enriched from blood (not recorded which). The TCR was taken from a woman in her thirties or forties in a cohort exposed to, infected with or recovered from COVID-19 (not recorded which). The CDR3 reads CASSLGRNTEAFF. Written as DNA, the CDR3 is TGTGCCAGCAGTTTGGGCAGGAACACTGAAGCTTTCTTT.